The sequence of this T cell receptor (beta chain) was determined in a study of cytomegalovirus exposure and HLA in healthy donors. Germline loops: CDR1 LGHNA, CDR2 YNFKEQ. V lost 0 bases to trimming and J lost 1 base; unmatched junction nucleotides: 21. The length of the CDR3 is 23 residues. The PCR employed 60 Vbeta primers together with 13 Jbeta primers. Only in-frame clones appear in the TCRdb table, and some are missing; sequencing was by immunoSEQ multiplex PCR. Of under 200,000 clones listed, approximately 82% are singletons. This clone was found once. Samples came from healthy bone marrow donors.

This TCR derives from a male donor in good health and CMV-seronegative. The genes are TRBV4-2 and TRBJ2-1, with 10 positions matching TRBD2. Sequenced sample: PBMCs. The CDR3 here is CASSQDPQLAGRFLPTSYNEQFF. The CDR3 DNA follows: TGTGCCAGCAGCCAAGATCCCCAACTAGCGGGACGTTTCCTCCCGACTTCCTACAATGAGCAGTTCTTC.